Following are 7 T cell receptor beta chains from one sample sequenced in a study of shared clonotypes between healthy human individuals. Assay used: immunoSEQ multiplex PCR; TCRdb lists only in-frame clones, some missing. The data hold some 2,100,000 clones, with about 94% observed a single time. The specimen was naive CD4+ T cells sorted from blood. This sample's subset: CD45RA+ positively selected. These receptors were collected from a man aged 18 to 29 in good health.

The chain recombines TRBV10-3 with TRBJ2-6; no clear D gene. Germline loops: CDR1 ENHRY, CDR2 SYGVKD. CDR3 length: 18 amino acids. V lost 3 bases and J 0 bases, leaving 15 bases between the germline ends. Written as DNA, the CDR3 is TGTGCCATCAGTGATCTTGGGCAGGCGAGCTCTGGGGCCAACGTCCTGACTTTC. Translation: CAISDLGQASSGANVLTF.

This clone was recorded only once. Other DNA sequences in the sample encode the same CDR3. The chain couples TRBV6-4 to TRBJ2-2; maybe TRBD1 (5 bases). Germline CDR1 is MRHNA and CDR2 is SNTAGT. This CDR3 contains 14 residues. V lost 6 bases and J lost 2, with 10 bases in between. CDR3: CASRRQFNTGELFF. The CDR3 nucleotides read TGTGCCAGCAGGCGACAGTTTAACACCGGGGAGCTGTTTTTT.

Here the CDR3 DNA reads TGTGCCAGCAGACGGCCGCCGGGGACCTCCCTCCACTTT. This codes for CASRRPPGTSLHF. The chain couples TRBV5-5 to TRBJ1-6; D may be TRBD1 (5 bases). The CDR3 spans 13 residues. V was shortened by 5 bases and J by 14 bases, with 17 bases between the two germline ends. Germline V CDR1 and CDR2: SGHKS, YYEKEE (reference sequence).

The table lists this clone with a count of one. Within the sample, other DNA sequences also encode this same CDR3. The gene calls are TRBV5-1 and TRBJ1-4, with a possible D match to TRBD1 (5 bases). CDR3 length equals 14 residues. The ends were cut back, 4 bases at V and 4 bases at J, with 11 bases in the middle. CDR1 and CDR2 from the germline V gene are SGHRS and YFSETQ. The CDR3 DNA sequence: TGCGCCAGCAGCCGGGACCGGCTTAATGAAAAACTGTTTTTT. It encodes CASSRDRLNEKLFF. The full variable domain, its missing parts supplied by reference TRBV5-1 and TRBJ1-4, is KAGVTQTPRYLIKTRGQQVTLSCSPISGHRSVSWYQQTPGQGLQFLFEYFSETQRNKGNFPGRFSGRQFSNSRSEMNVSTLELGDSALYLCASSRDRLNEKLFFGSGTQLSVL.

The chain recombines TRBV6-5 with TRBJ1-4, with a tentative D call TRBD1 (5 bases). CDR1 MNHEY and CDR2 SVGAGI come from the germline V gene. Trimming removed 3 bases at V and 8 bases at J, with 13 bases between. This CDR3 is 14 amino acids long. The CDR3 nucleotides are TGTGCCAGCAGTTATTACGGGGGAGGCGAAAAACTGTTTTTT. Its protein product is CASSYYGGGEKLFF.

The V call is TRBV5-4, the J call TRBJ1-5, with D possibly matching TRBD1 (6 bases). CDR3 size: 13 residues. From germline, CDR1 is SGHNT and CDR2 YYREEE (reference sequence). V lost 2 bases and J lost 7, with 10 bases in between. The CDR3 DNA sequence: TGTGCCAGCAGCTTAGGGGGGGAACAGCCCCAGCATTTT. Its protein is CASSLGGEQPQHF.

The genes are TRBV13 and TRBJ2-2; TRBD1 might be the D (7 bases). The CDR3 covers 16 residues. V shed 2 bases and J shed 6 bases, with 16 bases lying between them. Germline V lookup: CDR1 PRHDT, CDR2 FYEKMQ (reference sequence). The CDR3 loop is CASSLFGGGEAGELFF. The CDR3 region has the DNA TGTGCCAGCAGCTTATTCGGAGGGGGCGAAGCCGGGGAGCTGTTTTTT.